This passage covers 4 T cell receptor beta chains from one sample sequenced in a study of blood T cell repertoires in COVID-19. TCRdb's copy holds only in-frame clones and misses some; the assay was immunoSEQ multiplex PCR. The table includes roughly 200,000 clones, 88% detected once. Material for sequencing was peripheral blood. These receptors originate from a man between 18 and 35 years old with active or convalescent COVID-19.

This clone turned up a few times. The CDR3 is CASSTKGLSTDTQYF. CDR3 nucleotides: TGTGCCAGCAGTACAAAGGGACTTAGCACAGATACGCAGTATTTT. The chain has TRBV6-6 and TRBJ2-3, with a weak D call TRBD2 (6 bases). The CDR3 consists of 15 residues. V dropped 5 bases and J dropped 0 bases, with 12 bases sitting between them. Germline V gene sequence: CDR1 MNHNY, CDR2 SVGAGI (reference sequence).

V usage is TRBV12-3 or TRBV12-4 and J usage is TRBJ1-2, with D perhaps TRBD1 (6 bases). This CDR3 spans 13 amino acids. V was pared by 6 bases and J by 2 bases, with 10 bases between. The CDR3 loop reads CASSPGQNYGYTF. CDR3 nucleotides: TGTGCCAGCAGCCCAGGACAGAACTATGGCTACACCTTC.

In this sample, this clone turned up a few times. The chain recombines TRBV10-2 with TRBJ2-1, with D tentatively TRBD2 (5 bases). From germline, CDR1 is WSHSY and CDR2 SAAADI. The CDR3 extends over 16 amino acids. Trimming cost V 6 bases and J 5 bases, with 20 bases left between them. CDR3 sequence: CASRPLRERPHNEQFF. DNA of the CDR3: TGCGCCAGCAGACCCCTGAGGGAGAGACCCCACAATGAGCAGTTCTTC.

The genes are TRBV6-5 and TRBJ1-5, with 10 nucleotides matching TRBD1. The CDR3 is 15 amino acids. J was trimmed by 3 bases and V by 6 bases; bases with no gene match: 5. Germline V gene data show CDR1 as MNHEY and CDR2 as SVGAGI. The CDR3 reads CASRTGGPFNQPQHF. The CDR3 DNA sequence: TGTGCCAGCAGGACAGGGGGCCCATTCAATCAGCCCCAGCATTTT.